At least ten counts were recorded for the clone carrying this T cell receptor beta chain. The antigen remains undetermined. This record belongs to a study of neurological immune-mediated disorders. Broader study findings: The highest TCR clonal expansion occurred in HTLV-1-associated myelopathy; multiple sclerosis fell below healthy controls.

V gave up 5 bases and J gave up 4 bases; unmatched junction bases: 5. The CDR3 sequence is 15 residues long. Germline CDR1 and CDR2: SGHTA and FQGNSA. Noted time point: longitudinal time-point 3. PBMCs stored at -80 C, 2 million in total, were the source of the unsorted libraries. TCRdb re-derived calls from the 5' RACE reads in MiXCR, one entry per CDR3 protein. This table holds fewer than 85,000 distinct CDR3 sequences, around 4.5% found once. The chain links TRBV7-2 to TRBJ2-2; 9 bases agree with TRBD1. What was sequenced was PBMCs. This clonotype was sampled from a woman in her sixties with multiple sclerosis. CDR3 in DNA: TGTGCCAGCAGCGACGGGGACAGGGCCACCGGGGAGCTGTTTTTT. Protein product: CASSDGDRATGELFF.